This TCR beta chain derives from a study of Graves' ophthalmopathy and Graves' hyperthyroidism. Germline trimming cut 4 bases from V and 0 bases from J; bases unmatched to any gene: 8. The germline CDR1 and CDR2 sequences are DFQATT and SNEGSKA (reference sequence). CDR3 length: 15 residues. Study-wide results and caveats: Thyroid clonotypes that were expanded above 0.001 frequency mostly also appeared in blood.

Hyperthyroidism patients, aged 18 to 65, were newly diagnosed, under 2 months' duration. Additional autoimmune diseases, uncontrolled infections, pregnancy or lactation disqualified patients. Investigators amplified TCR beta CDR3 regions from RNA transcripts. The first-round RT-PCR employed HTBI primers together with the Qiagen OneStep RT-PCR kit. A multiplex PCR was then performed as the second round. TCRdb used MiXCR to reprocess the multiplex PCR reads, holding one entry per CDR3 protein. The table lists about 590,000 distinct CDR3 sequences, less than 40% of them singletons. Remarks on this clonotype: Its antigen is undetermined.

The receptor was isolated from an adult man with Graves' hyperthyroidism. Sequenced material: peripheral blood or thyroid tissue (not recorded which). The J gene is TRBJ2-7, the V gene TRBV20-1; 8 bases are shared with TRBD1. CDR3: CSANPGQGLSYEQYF. The CDR3 DNA reads TGCAGTGCTAATCCCGGACAGGGTCTCTCCTACGAGCAGTACTTC.